This T cell receptor (beta chain) is from a study of a mutant IDH1 vaccine in newly diagnosed glioma. Study details: Commencement of vaccination occurred 4-6 weeks following radiotherapy alone, or concurrently with temozolomide cycles. It was radiotherapy, temozolomide, or both that patients received previously, with most receiving both.

Broader study findings: There were vaccine-induced immune responses in approximately 95% of the patients.

In the case of this clone: Its antigen is unknown.

Trimming took 4 bases from V and 12 from J, leaving 16 bases between them. Germline V gene data show CDR1 as SQVTM and CDR2 as ANQGSEA. The CDR3 spans 12 residues. Noted time point: week 47, end of study. Vaccine doses each comprised 300 ug of mutant IDH1 20-mer peptide, with topical imiquimod. Using immunoSEQ multiplex PCR, the repertoire was profiled, and TCRdb retains in-frame clones only, with some absent. The sample lists roughly 46,000 clones, 84% seen once, with 4.3% in the top ten. The receptor was derived from a woman aged 30 to 39 with glioma. Some clones in this sample may be carry-over from other donors' samples. This chain uses TRBV29-1 with TRBJ2-1, with TRBD2 as a possible D gene (6 bases). The material sequenced was PBMCs, taken from a glioma patient whose treatment included an IDH1 peptide vaccine. In nucleotides, the CDR3 is TGCAGCGTTGTGAGCGGAGGGGATGGGCAGTTCTTC. This encodes CSVVSGGDGQFF.